This T cell receptor (beta chain) was captured in a study of Siglec-9 on CD8 T cells in melanoma. Whole-study results and caveats: An effector memory CD8+ T-cell subset seemingly accumulating in melanoma was reportedly marked and regulated by Siglec-9.

Germline V lookup: CDR1 MGHRA, CDR2 YSYEKL. V shed 1 base and J shed 7 bases, with 7 bases lying between them. The CDR3 has 12 amino acids. The table came from immunoSEQ multiplex PCR; TCRdb's copy has only in-frame clones and leaves some out. The sample records 25,000 to 30,000 clones, 80% being singletons. A few counts support this clone. The target antigen is unknown. The TCR sequence derives from a human donor in good health. This chain joins TRBV4-1 and TRBJ1-2; no reliable D call. Specimen: Siglec-9- CD8+ T cells sorted from blood. The CDR3 loop reads CASSQAGSGYTF. The DNA for the CDR3 is TGCGCCAGCAGCCAAGCGGGGTCTGGCTACACCTTC.